This T cell receptor beta chain is drawn from a study of beta chain features in type 1 diabetes. As every portion of the isolated RNA was reverse transcribed, the sequencing read expressed TCRB transcripts. Profiled with immunoSEQ multiplex PCR; TCRdb holds only in-frame clones, not every one. The table includes 200,000 to 250,000 clones, 68% detected once. CDR1 SQVTM and CDR2 ANQGSEA come from the germline V gene. The CDR3 runs 13 residues. Overall study results and limits: Among type 1 diabetes patients, VDJ junctions had fewer insertions and more deletions.

With respect to this clone: The antigen is unknown.

The V gene is TRBV29-1, the J gene TRBJ2-1; 9 bases fit TRBD2. The clonotype originates from a man aged 30 to 45 in good health. Sequenced sample: naive CD4+ T cells from blood. The CDR3: CSGSAGAGGEQFF. DNA of the CDR3: TGCAGTGGGAGCGCTGGAGCGGGAGGAGAGCAGTTCTTC.